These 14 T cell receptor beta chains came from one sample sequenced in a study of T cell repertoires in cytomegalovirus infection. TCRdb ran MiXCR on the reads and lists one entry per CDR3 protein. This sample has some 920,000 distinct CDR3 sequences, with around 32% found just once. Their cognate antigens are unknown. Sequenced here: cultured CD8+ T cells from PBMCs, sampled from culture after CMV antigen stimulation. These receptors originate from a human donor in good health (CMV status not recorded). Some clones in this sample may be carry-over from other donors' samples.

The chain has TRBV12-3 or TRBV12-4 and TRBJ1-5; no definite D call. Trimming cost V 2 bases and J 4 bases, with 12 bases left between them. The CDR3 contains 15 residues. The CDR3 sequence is CASSLSSGLNQPQHF. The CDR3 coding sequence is TGTGCCAGCAGTTTATCCTCTGGACTGAATCAGCCCCAGCATTTT.

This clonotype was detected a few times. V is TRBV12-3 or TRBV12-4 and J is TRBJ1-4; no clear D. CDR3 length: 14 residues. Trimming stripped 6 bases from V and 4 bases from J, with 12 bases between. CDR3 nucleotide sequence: TGTGCCAGCAGCCCCGACGGCCTTAATGAAAAACTGTTTTTT. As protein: CASSPDGLNEKLFF.

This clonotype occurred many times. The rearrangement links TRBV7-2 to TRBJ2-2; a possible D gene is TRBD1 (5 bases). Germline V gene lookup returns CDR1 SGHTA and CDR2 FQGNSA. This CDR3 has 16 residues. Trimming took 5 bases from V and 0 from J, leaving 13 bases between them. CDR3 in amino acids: CASSTLARANTGELFF. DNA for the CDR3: TGTGCCAGCAGCACACTTGCCAGGGCGAACACCGGGGAGCTGTTTTTT.

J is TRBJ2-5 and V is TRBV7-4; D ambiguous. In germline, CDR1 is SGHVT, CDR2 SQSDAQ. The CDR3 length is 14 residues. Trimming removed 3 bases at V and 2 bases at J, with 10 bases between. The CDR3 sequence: CASSFWADQETQYF. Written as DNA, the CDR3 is TGTGCCAGCAGCTTTTGGGCAGATCAAGAGACCCAGTACTTC.

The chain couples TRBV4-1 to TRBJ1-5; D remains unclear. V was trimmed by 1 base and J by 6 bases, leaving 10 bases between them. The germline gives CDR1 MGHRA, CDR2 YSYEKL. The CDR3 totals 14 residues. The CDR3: CASSQGVAGQPQHF. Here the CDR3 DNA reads TGCGCCAGCAGCCAAGGTGTGGCCGGTCAGCCCCAGCATTTT.

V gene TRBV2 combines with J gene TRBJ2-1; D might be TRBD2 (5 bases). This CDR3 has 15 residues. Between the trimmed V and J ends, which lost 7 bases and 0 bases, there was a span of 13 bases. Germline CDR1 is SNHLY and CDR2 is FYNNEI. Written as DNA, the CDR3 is TGTGCCAGCAAGGGAGTCAAGAGCTCCTACAATGAGCAGTTCTTC. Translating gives CASKGVKSSYNEQFF.

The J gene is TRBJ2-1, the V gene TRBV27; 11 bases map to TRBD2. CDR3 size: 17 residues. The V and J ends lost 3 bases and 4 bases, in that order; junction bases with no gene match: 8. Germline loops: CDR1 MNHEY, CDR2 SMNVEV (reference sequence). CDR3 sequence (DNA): TGTGCCAGCAGTTTCCTTTCTAGCGGGGGGTTATACAATGAGCAGTTCTTC. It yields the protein CASSFLSSGGLYNEQFF.

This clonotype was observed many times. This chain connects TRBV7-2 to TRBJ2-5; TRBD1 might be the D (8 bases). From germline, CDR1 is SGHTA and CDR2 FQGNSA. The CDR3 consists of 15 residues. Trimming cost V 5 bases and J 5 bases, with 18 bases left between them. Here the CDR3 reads CASSPTTGGGETQYF. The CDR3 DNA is TGTGCCAGCAGCCCAACAACAGGGGGGGGTGAGACCCAGTACTTC.

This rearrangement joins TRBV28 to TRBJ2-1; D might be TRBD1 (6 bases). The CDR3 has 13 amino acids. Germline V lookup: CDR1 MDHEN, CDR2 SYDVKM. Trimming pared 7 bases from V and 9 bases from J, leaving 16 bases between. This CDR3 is CASTLGGRGEQFF. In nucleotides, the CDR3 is TGTGCCAGCACCCTAGGGGGTAGGGGTGAGCAGTTCTTC.

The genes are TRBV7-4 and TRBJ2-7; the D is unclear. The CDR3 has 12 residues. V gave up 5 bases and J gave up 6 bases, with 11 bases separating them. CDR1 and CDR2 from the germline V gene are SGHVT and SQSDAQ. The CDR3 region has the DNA TGTGCCAGCAGCCCGGGCCCCCCCGAGCAGTACTTC. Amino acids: CASSPGPPEQYF. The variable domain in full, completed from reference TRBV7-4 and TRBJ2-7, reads GAGVSQSPRYKVAKRGRDVALRCDSISGHVTLYWYRQTLGQGSEVLTYSQSDAQRDKSGRPSGRFSAERPERSVSTLKIQRTEQGDSAVYLCASSPGPPEQYFGPGTRLTVT.

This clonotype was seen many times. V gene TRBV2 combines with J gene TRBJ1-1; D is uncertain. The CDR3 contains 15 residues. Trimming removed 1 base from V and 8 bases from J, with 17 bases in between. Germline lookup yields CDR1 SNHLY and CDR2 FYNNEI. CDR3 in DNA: TGTGCCAGCAGTGAAGGCTTACCCGGTGAGAAGGAAGCTTTCTTT. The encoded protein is CASSEGLPGEKEAFF.

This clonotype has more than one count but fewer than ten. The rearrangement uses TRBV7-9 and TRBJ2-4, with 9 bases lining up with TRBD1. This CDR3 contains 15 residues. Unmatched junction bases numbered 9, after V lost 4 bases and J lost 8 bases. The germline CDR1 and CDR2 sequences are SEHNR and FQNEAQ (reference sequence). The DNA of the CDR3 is TGTGCCAGCAGCTCTACATGGGACAGGGAGGACATTCAGTACTTC. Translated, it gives CASSSTWDREDIQYF.

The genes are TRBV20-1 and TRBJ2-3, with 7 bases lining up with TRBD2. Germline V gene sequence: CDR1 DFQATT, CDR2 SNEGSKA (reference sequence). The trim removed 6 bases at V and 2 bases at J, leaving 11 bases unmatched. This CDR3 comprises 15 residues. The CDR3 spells CSAQPPGRNTDTQYF. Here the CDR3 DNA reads TGCAGTGCCCAGCCCCCCGGGAGGAACACAGATACGCAGTATTTT.

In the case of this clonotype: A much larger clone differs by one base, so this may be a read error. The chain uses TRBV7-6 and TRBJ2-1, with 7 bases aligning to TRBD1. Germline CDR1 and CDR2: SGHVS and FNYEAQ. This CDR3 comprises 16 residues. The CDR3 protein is CVSSLVRGGGRNEQFF. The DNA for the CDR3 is TGTGTCAGCAGCTTAGTTCGAGGGGGCGGAAGGAATGAGCAGTTCTTC.